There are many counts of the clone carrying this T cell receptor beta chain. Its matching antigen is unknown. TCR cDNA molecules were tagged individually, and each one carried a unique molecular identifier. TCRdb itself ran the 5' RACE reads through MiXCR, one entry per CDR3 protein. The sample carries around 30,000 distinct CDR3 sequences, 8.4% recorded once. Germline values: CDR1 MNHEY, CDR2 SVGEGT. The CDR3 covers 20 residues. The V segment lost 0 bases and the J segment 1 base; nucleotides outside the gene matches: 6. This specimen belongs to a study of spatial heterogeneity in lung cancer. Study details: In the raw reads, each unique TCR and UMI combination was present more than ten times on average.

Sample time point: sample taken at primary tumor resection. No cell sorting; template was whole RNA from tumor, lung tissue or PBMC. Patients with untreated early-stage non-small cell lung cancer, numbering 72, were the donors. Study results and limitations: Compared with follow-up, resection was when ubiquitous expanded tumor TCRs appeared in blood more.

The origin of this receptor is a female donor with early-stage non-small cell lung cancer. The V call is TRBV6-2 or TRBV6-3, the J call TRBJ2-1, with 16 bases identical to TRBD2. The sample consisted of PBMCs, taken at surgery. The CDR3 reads CASSYSWGTSGRDSYNEQFF. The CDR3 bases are TGTGCCAGCAGTTACTCCTGGGGGACTAGCGGGAGGGATTCCTACAATGAGCAGTTCTTC.